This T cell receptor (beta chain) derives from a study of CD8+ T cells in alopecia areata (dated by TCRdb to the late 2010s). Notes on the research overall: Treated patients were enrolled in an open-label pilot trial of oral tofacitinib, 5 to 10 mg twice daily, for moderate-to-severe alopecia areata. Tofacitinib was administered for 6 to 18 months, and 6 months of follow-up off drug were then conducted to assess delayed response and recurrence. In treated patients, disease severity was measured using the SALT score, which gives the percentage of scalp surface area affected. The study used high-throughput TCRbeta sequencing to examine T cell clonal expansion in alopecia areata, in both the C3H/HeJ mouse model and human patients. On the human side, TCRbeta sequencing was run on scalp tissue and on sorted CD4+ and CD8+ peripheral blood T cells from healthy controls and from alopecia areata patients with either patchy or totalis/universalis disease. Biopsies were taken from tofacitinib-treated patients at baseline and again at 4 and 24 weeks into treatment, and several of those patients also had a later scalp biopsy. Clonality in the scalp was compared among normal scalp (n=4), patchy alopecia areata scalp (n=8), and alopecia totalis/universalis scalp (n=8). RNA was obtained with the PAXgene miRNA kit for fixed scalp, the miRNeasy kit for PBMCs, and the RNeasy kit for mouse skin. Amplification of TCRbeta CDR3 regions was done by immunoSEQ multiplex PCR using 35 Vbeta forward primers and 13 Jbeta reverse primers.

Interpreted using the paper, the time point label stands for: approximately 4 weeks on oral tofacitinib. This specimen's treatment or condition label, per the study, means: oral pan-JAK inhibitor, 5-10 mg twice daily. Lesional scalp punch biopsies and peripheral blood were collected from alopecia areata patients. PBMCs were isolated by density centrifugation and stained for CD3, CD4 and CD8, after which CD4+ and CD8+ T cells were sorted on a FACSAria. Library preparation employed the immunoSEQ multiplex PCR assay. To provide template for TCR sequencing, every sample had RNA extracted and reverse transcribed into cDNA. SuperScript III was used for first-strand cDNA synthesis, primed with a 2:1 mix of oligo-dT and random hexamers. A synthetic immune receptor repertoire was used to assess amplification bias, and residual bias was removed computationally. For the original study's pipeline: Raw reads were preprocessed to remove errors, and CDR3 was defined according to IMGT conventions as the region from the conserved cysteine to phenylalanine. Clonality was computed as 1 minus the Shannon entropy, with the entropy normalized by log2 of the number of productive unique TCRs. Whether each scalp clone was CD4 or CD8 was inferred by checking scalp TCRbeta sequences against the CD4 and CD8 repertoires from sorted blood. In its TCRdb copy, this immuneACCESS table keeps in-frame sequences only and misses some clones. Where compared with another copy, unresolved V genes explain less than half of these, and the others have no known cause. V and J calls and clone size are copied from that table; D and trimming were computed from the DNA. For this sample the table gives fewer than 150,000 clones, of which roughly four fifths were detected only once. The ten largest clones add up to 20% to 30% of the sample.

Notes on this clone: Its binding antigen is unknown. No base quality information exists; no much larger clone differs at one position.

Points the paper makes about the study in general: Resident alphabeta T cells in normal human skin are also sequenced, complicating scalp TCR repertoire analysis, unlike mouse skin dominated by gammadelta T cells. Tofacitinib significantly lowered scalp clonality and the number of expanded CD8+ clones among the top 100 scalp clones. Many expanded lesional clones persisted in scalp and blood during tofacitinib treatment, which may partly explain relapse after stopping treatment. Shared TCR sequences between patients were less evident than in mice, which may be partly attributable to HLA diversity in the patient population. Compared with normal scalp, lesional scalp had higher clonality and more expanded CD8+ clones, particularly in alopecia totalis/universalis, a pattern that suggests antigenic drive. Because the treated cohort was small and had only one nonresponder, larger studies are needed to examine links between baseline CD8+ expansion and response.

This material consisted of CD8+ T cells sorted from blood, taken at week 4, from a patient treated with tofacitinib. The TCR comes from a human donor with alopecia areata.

The nucleotide sequence reads TGTGCCAGCAGCCCAGGCGGGAATTCACCCCTCCACTTT. This gives the protein CASSPGGNSPLHF. The chain couples TRBV11-2 to TRBJ1-6, with no confident D gene call. Per the germline V gene, SGHAT is the CDR1 and FQNNGV is the CDR2. At the junction V is shortened by 5 bases and J by 7 bases, with 9 bases in between. Counted from cysteine to phenylalanine, this CDR3 has 13 amino acids. The retained sequence is limited to the CDR3, 39 bases, with the frame set at the first base.